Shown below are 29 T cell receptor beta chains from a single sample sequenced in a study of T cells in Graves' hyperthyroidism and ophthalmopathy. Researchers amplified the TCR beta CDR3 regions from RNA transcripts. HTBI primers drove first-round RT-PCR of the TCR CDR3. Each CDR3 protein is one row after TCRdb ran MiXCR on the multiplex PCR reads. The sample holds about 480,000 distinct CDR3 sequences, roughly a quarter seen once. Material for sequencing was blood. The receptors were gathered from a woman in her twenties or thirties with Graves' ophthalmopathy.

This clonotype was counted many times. Here the CDR3 DNA reads TGTGCCAGCAGTTACTGGGGGCATGCCGAGCAGTACTTC. Its translation is CASSYWGHAEQYF. The chain uses TRBV6-2 or TRBV6-3 and TRBJ2-7; weak D call: TRBD1 (6 bases). Trimming removed 1 base from V and 6 bases from J, with 10 bases in between. Germline loops: CDR1 MNHEY, CDR2 SVGEGT. The CDR3 has 13 residues.

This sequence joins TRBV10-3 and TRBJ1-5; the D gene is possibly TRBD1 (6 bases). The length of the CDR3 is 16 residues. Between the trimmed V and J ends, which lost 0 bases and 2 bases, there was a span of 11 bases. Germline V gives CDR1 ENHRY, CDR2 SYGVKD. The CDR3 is CAISESGGHGNQPQHF. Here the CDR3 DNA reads TGTGCCATCAGTGAGTCGGGGGGGCATGGCAATCAGCCCCAGCATTTT.

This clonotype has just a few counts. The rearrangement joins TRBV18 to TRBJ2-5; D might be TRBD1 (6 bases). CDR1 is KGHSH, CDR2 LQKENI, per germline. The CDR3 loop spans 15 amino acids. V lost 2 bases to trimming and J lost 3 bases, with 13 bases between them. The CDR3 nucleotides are TGTGCCAGCTCACCAGTGGCAGGGGAAAAAGAGACCCAGTACTTC. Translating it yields CASSPVAGEKETQYF.

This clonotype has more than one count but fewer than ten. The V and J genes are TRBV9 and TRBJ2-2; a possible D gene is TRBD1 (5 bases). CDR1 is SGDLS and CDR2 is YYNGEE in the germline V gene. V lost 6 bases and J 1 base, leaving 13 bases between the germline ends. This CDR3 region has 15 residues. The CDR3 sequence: CASTAGRENTGELFF. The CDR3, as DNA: TGTGCCAGCACGGCTGGCAGGGAGAACACCGGGGAGCTGTTTTTT.

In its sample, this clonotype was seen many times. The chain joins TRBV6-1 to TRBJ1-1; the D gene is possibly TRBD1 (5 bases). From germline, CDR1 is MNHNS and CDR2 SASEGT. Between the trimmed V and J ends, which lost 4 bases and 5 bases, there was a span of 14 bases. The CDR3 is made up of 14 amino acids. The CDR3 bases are TGTGCCAGCAGTGCAGGACACGGCCGAACTGAAGCTTTCTTT. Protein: CASSAGHGRTEAFF.

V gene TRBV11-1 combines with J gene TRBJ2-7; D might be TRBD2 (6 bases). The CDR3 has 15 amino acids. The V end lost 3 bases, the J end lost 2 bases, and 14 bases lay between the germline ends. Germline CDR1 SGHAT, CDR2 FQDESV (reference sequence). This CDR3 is CASSFDGRGTYEQYF. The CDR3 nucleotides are TGTGCCAGCAGCTTTGACGGGAGAGGCACCTACGAGCAGTACTTC.

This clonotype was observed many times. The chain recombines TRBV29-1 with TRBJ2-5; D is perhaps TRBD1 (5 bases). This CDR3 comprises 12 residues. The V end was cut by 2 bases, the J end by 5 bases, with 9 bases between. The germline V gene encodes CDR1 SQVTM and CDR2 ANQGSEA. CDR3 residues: CSVEFQGETQYF. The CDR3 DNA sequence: TGCAGCGTTGAATTCCAGGGCGAGACCCAGTACTTC.

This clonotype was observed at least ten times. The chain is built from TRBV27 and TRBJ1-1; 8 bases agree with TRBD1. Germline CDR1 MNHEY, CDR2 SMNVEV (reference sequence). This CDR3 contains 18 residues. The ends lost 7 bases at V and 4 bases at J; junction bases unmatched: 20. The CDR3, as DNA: TGTGCCAGCAACCCTCAATCAACAGGGGGGGGGGTCGGCACTGAAGCTTTCTTT. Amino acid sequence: CASNPQSTGGGVGTEAFF.

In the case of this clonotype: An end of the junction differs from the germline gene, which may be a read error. The CDR3 DNA follows: TGTGCCAGCAGCCTCGGACTAGCGGCCTACGAGCAGTGCTTC. Its translation is CASSLGLAAYEQCF. This rearrangement joins TRBV7-2 to TRBJ2-7; 10 bases agree with TRBD2. Germline V gene sequence: CDR1 SGHTA, CDR2 FQGNSA. The CDR3 is made up of 14 amino acids.

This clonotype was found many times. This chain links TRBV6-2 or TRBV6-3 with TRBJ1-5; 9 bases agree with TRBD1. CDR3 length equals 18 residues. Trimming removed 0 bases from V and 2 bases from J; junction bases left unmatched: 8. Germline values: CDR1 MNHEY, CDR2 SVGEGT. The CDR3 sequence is CASSYSTGTGIGNQPQHF. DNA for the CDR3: TGTGCCAGCAGTTACTCAACTGGGACAGGGATCGGCAATCAGCCCCAGCATTTT.

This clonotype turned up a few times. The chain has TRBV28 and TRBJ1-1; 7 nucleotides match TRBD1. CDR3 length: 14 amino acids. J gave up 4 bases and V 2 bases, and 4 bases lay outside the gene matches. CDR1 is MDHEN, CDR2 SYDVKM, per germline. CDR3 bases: TGTGCCAGCAGTTTAATTCAGGGGGGCACTGAAGCTTTCTTT. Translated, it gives CASSLIQGGTEAFF.

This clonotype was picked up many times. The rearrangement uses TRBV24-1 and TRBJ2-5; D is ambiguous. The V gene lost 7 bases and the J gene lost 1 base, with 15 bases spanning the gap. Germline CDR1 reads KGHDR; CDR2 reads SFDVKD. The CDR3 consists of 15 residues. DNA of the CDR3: TGTGCCACCAGCGACCAAAGGGTGGGCCAAGAGACCCAGTACTTC. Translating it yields CATSDQRVGQETQYF.

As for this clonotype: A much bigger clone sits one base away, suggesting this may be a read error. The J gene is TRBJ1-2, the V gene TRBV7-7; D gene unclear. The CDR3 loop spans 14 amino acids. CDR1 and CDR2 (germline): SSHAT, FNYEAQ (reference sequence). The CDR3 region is CASSARPGIYGYTF. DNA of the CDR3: TGTGCTAGCAGCGCACGTCCCGGGATTTATGGCTACACCTTC.

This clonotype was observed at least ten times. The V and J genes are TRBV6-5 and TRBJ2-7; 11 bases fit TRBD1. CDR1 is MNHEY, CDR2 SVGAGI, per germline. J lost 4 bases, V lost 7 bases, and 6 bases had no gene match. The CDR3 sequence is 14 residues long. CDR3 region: CASIPGQGVYEQYF. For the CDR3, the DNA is TGTGCCAGCATTCCGGGACAGGGGGTTTACGAGCAGTACTTC.

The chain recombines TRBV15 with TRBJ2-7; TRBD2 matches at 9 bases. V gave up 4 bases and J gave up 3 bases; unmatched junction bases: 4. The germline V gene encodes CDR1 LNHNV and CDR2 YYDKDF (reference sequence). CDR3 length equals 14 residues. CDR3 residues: CATSTAGGYYEQYF. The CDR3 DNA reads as TGTGCCACCAGCACCGCGGGGGGGTACTACGAGCAGTACTTC.

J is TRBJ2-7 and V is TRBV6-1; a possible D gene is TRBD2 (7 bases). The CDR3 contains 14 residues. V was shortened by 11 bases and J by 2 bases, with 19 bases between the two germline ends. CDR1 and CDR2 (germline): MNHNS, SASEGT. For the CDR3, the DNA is TGTGCCCCGGGGGAGGGGGGCACCCCCTACGAGCAGTACTTC. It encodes CAPGEGGTPYEQYF.

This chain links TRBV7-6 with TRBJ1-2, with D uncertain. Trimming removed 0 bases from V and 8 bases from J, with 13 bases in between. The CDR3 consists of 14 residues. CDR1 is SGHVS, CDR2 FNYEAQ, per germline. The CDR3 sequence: CASSLALGVEGYTF. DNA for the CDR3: TGTGCCAGCAGCTTAGCTCTGGGAGTAGAGGGCTACACCTTC. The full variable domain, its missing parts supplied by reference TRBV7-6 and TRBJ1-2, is GAGVSQSPRYKVTKRGQDVALRCDPISGHVSLYWYRQALGQGPEFLTYFNYEAQQDKSGLPNDRFSAERPEGSISTLTIQRTEQRDSAMYRCASSLALGVEGYTFGSGTRLTVV.

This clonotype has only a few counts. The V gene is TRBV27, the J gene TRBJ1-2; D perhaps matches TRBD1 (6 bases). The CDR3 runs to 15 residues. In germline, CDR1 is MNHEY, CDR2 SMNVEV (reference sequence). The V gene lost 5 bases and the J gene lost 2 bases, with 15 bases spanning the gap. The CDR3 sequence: CASSQTGILNYGYTF. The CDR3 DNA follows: TGTGCCAGCAGTCAAACAGGGATCCTAAACTATGGCTACACCTTC.

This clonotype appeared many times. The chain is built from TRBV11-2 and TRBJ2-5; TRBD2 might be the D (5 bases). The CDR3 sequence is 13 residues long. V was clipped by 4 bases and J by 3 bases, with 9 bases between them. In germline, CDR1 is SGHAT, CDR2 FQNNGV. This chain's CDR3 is CASSYPGEETQYF. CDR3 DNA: TGTGCCAGCAGCTACCCCGGGGAAGAGACCCAGTACTTC.

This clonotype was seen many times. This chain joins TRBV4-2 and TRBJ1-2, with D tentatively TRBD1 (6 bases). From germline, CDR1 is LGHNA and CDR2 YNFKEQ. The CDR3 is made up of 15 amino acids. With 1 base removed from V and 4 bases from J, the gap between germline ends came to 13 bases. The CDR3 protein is CASSQVRGGAYGYTF. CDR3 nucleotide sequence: TGTGCCAGCAGCCAAGTTAGAGGGGGAGCCTATGGCTACACCTTC.

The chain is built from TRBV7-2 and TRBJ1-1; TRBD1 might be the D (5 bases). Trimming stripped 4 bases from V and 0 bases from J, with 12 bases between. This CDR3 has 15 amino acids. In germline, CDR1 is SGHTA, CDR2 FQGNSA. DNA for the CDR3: TGTGCCAGCAGCTGGTCCAGGGCCGTGAACACTGAAGCTTTCTTT. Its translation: CASSWSRAVNTEAFF.

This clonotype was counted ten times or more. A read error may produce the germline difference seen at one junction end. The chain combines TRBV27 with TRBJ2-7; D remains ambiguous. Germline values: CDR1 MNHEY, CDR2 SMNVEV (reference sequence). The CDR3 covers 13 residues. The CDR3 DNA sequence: TGTGCCAGCAGTTTTGCGATAAACTACGAGCAATACTTC. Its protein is CASSFAINYEQYF.

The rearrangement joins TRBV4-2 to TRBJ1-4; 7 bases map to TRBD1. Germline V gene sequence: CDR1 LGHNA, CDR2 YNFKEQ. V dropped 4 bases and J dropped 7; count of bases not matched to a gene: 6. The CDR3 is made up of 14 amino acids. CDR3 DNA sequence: TGTGCCAGCAGCCCAGGGGGGTACAGTGAAAAACTGTTTTTT. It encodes CASSPGGYSEKLFF.

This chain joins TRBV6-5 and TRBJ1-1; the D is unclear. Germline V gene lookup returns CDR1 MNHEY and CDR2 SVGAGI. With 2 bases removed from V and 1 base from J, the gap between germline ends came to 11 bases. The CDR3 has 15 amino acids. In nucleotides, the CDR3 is TGTGCCAGCAGTTACCGGACGCATAAGAACACTGAAGCTTTCTTT. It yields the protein CASSYRTHKNTEAFF.

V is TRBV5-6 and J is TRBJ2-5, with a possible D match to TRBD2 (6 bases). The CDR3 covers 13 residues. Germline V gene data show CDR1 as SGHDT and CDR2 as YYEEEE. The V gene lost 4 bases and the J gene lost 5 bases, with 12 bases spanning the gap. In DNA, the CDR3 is TGTGCCAGCAGCCTGGGGGGATGGGAGACCCAGTACTTC. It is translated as CASSLGGWETQYF.

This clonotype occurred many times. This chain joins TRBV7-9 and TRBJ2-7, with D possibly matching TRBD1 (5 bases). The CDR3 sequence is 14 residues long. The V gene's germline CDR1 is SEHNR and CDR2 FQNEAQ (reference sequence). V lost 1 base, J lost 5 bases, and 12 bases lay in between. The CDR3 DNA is TGTGCCAGCAGCTTAGATGACAGTTGGCACGAGCAGTACTTC. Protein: CASSLDDSWHEQYF.

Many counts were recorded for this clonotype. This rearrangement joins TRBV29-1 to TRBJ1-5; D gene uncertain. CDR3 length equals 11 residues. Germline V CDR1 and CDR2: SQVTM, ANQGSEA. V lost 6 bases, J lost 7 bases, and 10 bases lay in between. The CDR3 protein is CSVHAGQPQHF. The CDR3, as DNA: TGCAGCGTACACGCCGGGCAGCCCCAGCATTTT.

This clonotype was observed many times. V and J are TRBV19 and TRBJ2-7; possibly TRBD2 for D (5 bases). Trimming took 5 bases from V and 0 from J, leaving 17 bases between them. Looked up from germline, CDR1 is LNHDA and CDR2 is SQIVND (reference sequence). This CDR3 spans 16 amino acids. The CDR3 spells CASSPLRVGNSYEQYF. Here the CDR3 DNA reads TGTGCCAGTAGTCCACTACGGGTCGGGAACTCCTACGAGCAGTACTTC.

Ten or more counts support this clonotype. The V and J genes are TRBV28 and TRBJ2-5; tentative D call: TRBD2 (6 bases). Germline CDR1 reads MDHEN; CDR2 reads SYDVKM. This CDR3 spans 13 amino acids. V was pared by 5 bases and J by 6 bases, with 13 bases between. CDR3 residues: CASSLLGRQTQYF. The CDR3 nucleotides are TGTGCCAGCAGTCTACTAGGGAGGCAGACCCAGTACTTC.